The 21 T cell receptor beta chains presented below share a single source sample, sequenced in a study of blood T cell repertoires in COVID-19. Assay: immunoSEQ multiplex PCR; the TCRdb copy retains only in-frame clones and omits some. The sample comprises 150,000 to 200,000 clones, roughly 77% of which are singletons, and around 16% rests with the top ten. The sequencing input was PBMCs or T cells enriched from blood (not recorded which). These receptor sequences come from a woman aged 45-59 years with acute COVID-19.

The chain links TRBV9 to TRBJ2-5; 7 bases agree with TRBD1. This CDR3 is built from 15 residues. The ends lost 0 bases at V and 1 base at J; junction bases unmatched: 3. Per the germline V gene, CDR1 is SGDLS and CDR2 is YYNGEE. Written as DNA, the CDR3 is TGTGCCAGCAGCGTAGACAGGGGCCCCCAAGAGACCCAGTACTTC. Its translation: CASSVDRGPQETQYF.

This clone showed up just a few times. The V and J genes are TRBV29-1 and TRBJ2-2; weak D call: TRBD2 (5 bases). This CDR3 comprises 12 residues. Germline-derived CDR1 and CDR2 are SQVTM and ANQGSEA. V was clipped by 4 bases and J by 7 bases, with 10 bases between them. This CDR3 reads CSVAEGHGELFF. The CDR3 DNA reads as TGCAGCGTTGCTGAGGGTCACGGGGAGCTGTTTTTT.

The chain has TRBV9 and TRBJ1-6; 8 bases align to TRBD1. Germline assignment: CDR1 SGDLS and CDR2 YYNGEE. CDR3 length: 19 amino acids. V shed 2 bases, J shed 0 bases, and the junction held 10 bases outside the gene matches. CDR3: CASSVRDRGFSSYNSPLHF. The CDR3 DNA reads TGTGCCAGCAGCGTCCGCGACAGGGGCTTTAGCTCCTATAATTCACCCCTCCACTTT.

V is TRBV6-5 and J is TRBJ1-1, with 7 bases aligning to TRBD1. CDR1 and CDR2 from the germline V gene are MNHEY and SVGAGI. This CDR3 region has 12 residues. J lost 4 bases, V lost 6 bases, and 2 bases had no gene match. For the CDR3, the DNA is TGTGCCAGCAGGACAGGGAGCACTGAAGCTTTCTTT. Translated: CASRTGSTEAFF.

This clone is a singleton in its sample. The rearrangement links TRBV18 to TRBJ1-1; D may be TRBD1 (5 bases). Germline V lookup: CDR1 KGHSH, CDR2 LQKENI. Trimming removed 3 bases at V and 8 bases at J, with 16 bases between. The CDR3 has 14 residues. The CDR3 loop reads CASSPAQAKVEAFF. The CDR3 bases are TGTGCCAGCTCACCTGCACAGGCGAAGGTCGAAGCTTTCTTT.

The rearrangement uses TRBV18 and TRBJ1-1, with a tentative D call TRBD1 (6 bases). The V end lost 1 base, the J end lost 2 bases, and 14 bases lay between the germline ends. This CDR3 has 16 amino acids. Germline V CDR1 and CDR2: KGHSH, LQKENI. The DNA for the CDR3 is TGTGCCAGCTCACCACTGGGGGGGGCCCTAAACACTGAAGCTTTCTTT. It codes for CASSPLGGALNTEAFF.

V and J are TRBV29-1 and TRBJ2-3, with 8 bases that match TRBD1. The CDR3 loop spans 14 amino acids. Germline-derived CDR1 and CDR2 are SQVTM and ANQGSEA. With V trimmed by 7 bases and J by 5 bases, 11 bases remained unmatched. Here the CDR3 reads CSAGRGQGIDTQYF. The CDR3 DNA reads as TGCAGCGCCGGGCGAGGACAGGGAATAGATACGCAGTATTTT.

The V call is TRBV2, the J call TRBJ2-5; TRBD2 agrees at 11 bases. V lost 6 bases and J lost 5; bases outside the gene matches: 14. CDR1 SNHLY and CDR2 FYNNEI come from the germline V gene. This CDR3 contains 17 residues. CDR3 residues: CASSEMLISGGEETQYF. CDR3 DNA: TGTGCCAGCAGCGAGATGTTGATTAGCGGGGGGGAGGAGACCCAGTACTTC.

The chain employs TRBV29-1 and TRBJ2-3; D gene unclear. V lost 5 bases, J lost 5 bases, and 17 bases lay in between. CDR1 and CDR2 (germline): SQVTM, ANQGSEA. The CDR3 has 14 amino acids. The CDR3 region is CSVRLWPSGDTQYF. The CDR3 DNA is TGCAGCGTTCGCTTGTGGCCCTCAGGAGATACGCAGTATTTT.

The chain couples TRBV3-1 (or the pseudogene TRBV3-2) to TRBJ2-5; 9 nucleotides match TRBD2. The CDR3 sequence is 15 residues long. V was clipped by 6 bases and J by 3 bases; unmatched bases: 8. Germline CDR1 LGHDT, CDR2 YNNKEL (reference sequence). The chain's CDR3 is CASRVESSGEETQYF. CDR3 sequence (DNA): TGTGCCAGCAGGGTCGAATCTAGCGGGGAAGAGACCCAGTACTTC.

The rearrangement uses TRBV2 and TRBJ2-3, with TRBD1 matching 10 bases. V gave up 6 bases and J gave up 4 bases; unmatched junction bases: 7. Germline V gene lookup returns CDR1 SNHLY and CDR2 FYNNEI. The CDR3 spans 15 residues. CDR3 loop: CASRTGTGEADTQYF. The CDR3 nucleotides read TGTGCCAGCAGGACCGGGACAGGGGAAGCAGATACGCAGTATTTT.

This clone showed up just a few times. The V and J genes are TRBV29-1 and TRBJ2-5, with D possibly matching TRBD1 (6 bases). Trimming took 7 bases from V and 7 from J, leaving 16 bases between them. The CDR3 is 12 amino acids. Germline CDR1 SQVTM, CDR2 ANQGSEA. CDR3 protein: CSAETQGRTQYF. The DNA for the CDR3 is TGCAGCGCCGAAACTCAGGGGAGGACCCAGTACTTC.

CDR3 nucleotides: TGTGCCAGCAGCTGGGGGGGCGGCAATCAGCCCCAGCATTTT. Translating it yields CASSWGGGNQPQHF. The chain has TRBV5-4 and TRBJ1-5, with D possibly being TRBD1 (6 bases). This CDR3 is built from 14 residues. From germline, CDR1 is SGHNT and CDR2 YYREEE (reference sequence). The V gene lost 3 bases and the J gene lost 2 bases, with 9 bases spanning the gap.

The chain combines TRBV19 with TRBJ1-1; D uncertain. The CDR3 has 16 residues. V dropped 3 bases and J dropped 3 bases, with 17 bases sitting between them. Germline assignment: CDR1 LNHDA and CDR2 SQIVND (reference sequence). This chain's CDR3 is CASSIGWVGGDTEAFF. The CDR3 DNA sequence: TGTGCCAGTAGTATTGGGTGGGTTGGCGGCGACACTGAAGCTTTCTTT.

The chain carries TRBV20-1 and TRBJ1-2; TRBD1 agrees at 7 bases. V shed 6 bases, J shed 7 bases, and the junction held 5 bases outside the gene matches. Germline CDR1 is DFQATT and CDR2 is SNEGSKA (reference sequence). The CDR3 runs to 11 residues. The CDR3 DNA reads as TGCAGTGCCTTTACAGGGGCTGGCTACACCTTC. Translated, it gives CSAFTGAGYTF.

The chain couples TRBV25-1 to TRBJ1-4; 8 bases fit TRBD1. The germline gives CDR1 MGHDK, CDR2 SYGVNS. The CDR3 has 14 residues. V shed 7 bases, J shed 8 bases, and the junction held 9 bases outside the gene matches. The CDR3 sequence: CASNSMTGEEKLFF. CDR3 DNA: TGTGCCAGCAACTCGATGACAGGGGAAGAAAAACTGTTTTTT.

The genes are TRBV4-1 and TRBJ1-5, with D maybe TRBD1 (5 bases). From germline, CDR1 is MGHRA and CDR2 YSYEKL. The CDR3 contains 16 residues. Trimming removed 4 bases from V and 2 bases from J, with 15 bases in between. The CDR3 bases are TGCGCCAGCAGCCGAGGAGGAGGGGAGGGCAATCAGCCCCAGCATTTT. This encodes CASSRGGGEGNQPQHF.

CDR3 DNA sequence: TGTGCCTGTCGGGAAGTCGATCGGACTGAAGCTTTCTTT. This sequence encodes CACREVDRTEAFF. The rearrangement joins TRBV19 to TRBJ1-1; D is ambiguous. Trimming pared 11 bases from V and 5 bases from J, leaving 18 bases between. In germline, CDR1 is LNHDA, CDR2 SQIVND (reference sequence). This CDR3 contains 13 residues.

The chain couples TRBV27 to TRBJ2-3, with TRBD2 as a possible D gene (5 bases). Trimming cost V 4 bases and J 1 base, with 9 bases left between them. Per the germline V gene, CDR1 is MNHEY and CDR2 is SMNVEV (reference sequence). The CDR3 is made up of 14 amino acids. For the CDR3, the DNA is TGTGCCAGCAGTTGGAGTAGCGGCACAGATACGCAGTATTTT. As protein: CASSWSSGTDTQYF.

Here the CDR3 reads CASRGDSWTEAFF. The CDR3 DNA is TGTGCCAGCAGGGGGGACAGTTGGACTGAAGCTTTCTTT. V gene TRBV7-8 combines with J gene TRBJ1-1, with TRBD1 identical over 7 bases. The CDR3 totals 13 residues. The J segment lost 5 bases and the V segment lost 6 bases, leaving 6 bases of the junction unmatched. Germline V gene sequence: CDR1 SGHVS, CDR2 FQNEAQ.

As concerns this clone: Other DNA sequences in this specimen translate into the identical CDR3. The genes are TRBV12-3 or TRBV12-4 and TRBJ2-7, with a possible D match to TRBD1 (6 bases). CDR3 length: 12 amino acids. V lost 5 bases and J lost 4, with 9 bases in between. The CDR3 DNA reads TGTGCCAGCAGTCAAGGGGGTTACGAGCAGTACGTC. It codes for CASSQGGYEQYV.